The 31 T cell receptor beta chains given below trace back to one sample, sequenced in a study of shared clonotypes between healthy human individuals (dated by TCRdb to about 2020). Library preparation employed the immunoSEQ multiplex PCR assay. The table comes from immuneACCESS by way of TCRdb, which keeps in-frame sequences with V and J called. Part of the clones is missing from these tables; in studies checked, under half for an unresolved V gene and the rest for unknown reasons. This sample holds around 1.9 million clones; about 92% were observed only once. The ten top clones hold about 1.5% of the sample. For the CD8 naive samples, CD45RO-negative cells were positively selected for CCR7, yielding a CD45RA+CCR7+ population from which TemRA cells were excluded. Sequencing was done on a sample of naive CD8+ T cells from PBMCs. The sample's cell subset or site label, in plain terms: CD45RA+CCR7+. The receptor source for this set is a man between 18 and 35 years old in good health. Some clones in this sample may be carry-over from other donors' samples.

The chain combines TRBV6-1 with TRBJ1-2, with D perhaps matching TRBD1 (5 bases). Trimming removed 2 bases from V and 5 bases from J, with 12 bases in between. Germline values: CDR1 MNHNS, CDR2 SASEGT. The CDR3 extends over 14 amino acids. The CDR3 loop is CASSEIREPYGYTF. CDR3 coding DNA: TGTGCCAGCAGTGAAATCAGGGAACCATATGGCTACACCTTC.

The J gene is TRBJ2-1, the V gene TRBV14, with 8 bases matching TRBD2. The germline CDR1 and CDR2 sequences are SGHDN and FVKESK. The CDR3 totals 17 residues. J was trimmed by 9 bases and V by 4 bases; bases with no gene match: 17. The CDR3 region is CASSPRGSGLGDVEQFF. For the CDR3, the DNA is TGTGCCAGCAGCCCCCGGGGATCGGGACTAGGGGACGTTGAGCAGTTCTTC.

The genes are TRBV15 and TRBJ2-1; D unclear. Germline V gene lookup returns CDR1 LNHNV and CDR2 YYDKDF (reference sequence). The CDR3 consists of 14 residues. Trimming stripped 0 bases from V and 7 bases from J, with 10 bases between. CDR3 region: CATSRETDRNEQFF. DNA for the CDR3: TGTGCCACCAGCAGAGAAACAGATAGGAATGAGCAGTTCTTC.

The chain links TRBV30 to TRBJ2-3; D is unclear. V shed 2 bases and J shed 4 bases, with 10 bases lying between them. CDR1 GTSNPN and CDR2 SVGIG come from the germline V gene (reference sequence). The length of the CDR3 is 13 residues. The CDR3 bases are TGTGCCTGGAGTTCCCAAGGCGCAGATACGCAGTATTTT. It translates to CAWSSQGADTQYF.

The chain couples TRBV28 to TRBJ2-1; TRBD2 matches at 16 bases. V shed 4 bases and J 0 bases; nucleotides not matched to a gene: 9. Germline V lookup: CDR1 MDHEN, CDR2 SYDVKM. The CDR3 is 20 amino acids. CDR3 amino acids: CASSSNSGLAGGSSYNEQFF. In nucleotides, the CDR3 is TGTGCCAGCAGTTCGAATTCGGGACTAGCGGGAGGGAGCTCCTACAATGAGCAGTTCTTC.

The chain has TRBV7-6 and TRBJ2-7; TRBD1 matches 7 bases. Germline values: CDR1 SGHVS, CDR2 FNYEAQ. The CDR3 contains 14 residues. Trimming took 4 bases from V and 6 from J; bases not matched to a gene: 9. The CDR3: CASSSDRVPAEQYF. In nucleotides, the CDR3 is TGTGCCAGCAGCTCTGACAGGGTACCTGCCGAGCAGTACTTC.

The chain is built from TRBV30 and TRBJ2-3, with 7 bases lining up with TRBD1. CDR3 length: 15 residues. From germline, CDR1 is GTSNPN and CDR2 SVGIG (reference sequence). The V and J ends lost 2 bases and 2 bases, in that order; junction bases with no gene match: 7. CDR3 region: CAWSFRDSLTDTQYF. The CDR3 DNA reads TGTGCCTGGAGTTTCCGGGACAGCCTCACAGATACGCAGTATTTT.

For this clone: This sample also contains other DNA sequences that code for the same CDR3. The chain links TRBV9 to TRBJ2-7; TRBD2 aligns across 7 bases. Looked up from germline, CDR1 is SGDLS and CDR2 is YYNGEE. V dropped 0 bases and J dropped 2; count of bases not matched to a gene: 5. This CDR3 contains 15 residues. The CDR3 nucleotides read TGTGCCAGCAGCGTAGGAGGGAGGGGAACCTACGAGCAGTACTTC. Amino acid sequence: CASSVGGRGTYEQYF.

The chain carries TRBV13 and TRBJ2-1, with 10 bases matching TRBD2. The CDR3 is 15 amino acids. In germline, CDR1 is PRHDT, CDR2 FYEKMQ (reference sequence). V lost 5 bases and J lost 8; bases outside the gene matches: 9. The CDR3 coding sequence is TGTGCCAGCAGCCCTTCTAGCGGGAGAAGCCATGAGCAGTTCTTC. This gives the protein CASSPSSGRSHEQFF.

The V and J genes are TRBV19 and TRBJ2-5; D is perhaps TRBD1 (7 bases). There are 15 residues in the CDR3. Deletions cut 2 bases from V and 5 bases from J, with 15 bases between. Per germline, CDR1 LNHDA and CDR2 SQIVND (reference sequence). The CDR3 is CASSIIGSGGETQYF. The CDR3 DNA is TGTGCCAGTAGTATAATAGGCTCAGGGGGGGAGACCCAGTACTTC.

This clone was seen a single time. The chain combines TRBV9 with TRBJ2-7, with 8 nucleotides matching TRBD2. Looked up from germline, CDR1 is SGDLS and CDR2 is YYNGEE. The CDR3 extends over 13 amino acids. The V gene end was trimmed by 7 bases and the J gene end by 4 bases; junction bases not matched to a gene: 7. The CDR3 bases are TGTGCCAGCGGGGGTAGCGGGAAGTACGAGCAGTACTTC. The encoded protein is CASGGSGKYEQYF.

V and J are TRBV4-1 and TRBJ2-1; 10 positions agree with TRBD2. Germline loops: CDR1 MGHRA, CDR2 YSYEKL. There are 16 residues in the CDR3. V was pared by 8 bases and J by 0 bases, with 7 bases of the junction left unmatched. The CDR3 region has the DNA TGCGCCAGCCTACCGTCTAGCGGGAGCTCCTACAATGAGCAGTTCTTC. Translation: CASLPSSGSSYNEQFF.

For this clone: Other DNA variants within this sample encode the same CDR3. The chain employs TRBV29-1 and TRBJ2-6, with unresolved D. CDR3 length: 12 amino acids. Germline CDR1 SQVTM, CDR2 ANQGSEA. Trimming pared 6 bases from V and 4 bases from J, leaving 7 bases between. Here the CDR3 reads CSVFSGANVLTF. In DNA, the CDR3 is TGCAGCGTCTTTTCAGGGGCCAACGTCCTGACTTTC.

V and J are TRBV10-2 and TRBJ2-5; the D gene could be TRBD1 or TRBD2 (5 bases each). The CDR3 has 13 amino acids. Germline lookup yields CDR1 WSHSY and CDR2 SAAADI. V gave up 10 bases and J gave up 0 bases, with 12 bases separating them. CDR3 DNA: TGCGCCACTGATGAGGGGTACCAAGAGACCCAGTACTTC. As protein: CATDEGYQETQYF.

This clone was counted a single time. This rearrangement joins TRBV2 to TRBJ2-7; D is uncertain. CDR3 size: 15 residues. Germline CDR1 and CDR2: SNHLY and FYNNEI. V was trimmed by 2 bases and J by 3 bases, leaving 14 bases between them. The CDR3 region is CASSETLGSGYEQYF. CDR3 DNA sequence: TGTGCCAGCAGTGAAACGTTGGGGTCCGGCTACGAGCAGTACTTC.

The chain uses TRBV2 and TRBJ1-6, with D perhaps matching TRBD1 (6 bases). The CDR3 is 14 residues long. Germline V gene sequence: CDR1 SNHLY, CDR2 FYNNEI. V lost 3 bases and J 6 bases, leaving 9 bases between the germline ends. Here the CDR3 DNA reads TGTGCCAGCAGTGATGCCAGGGGTAATTCACCCCTCCACTTT. The encoded protein is CASSDARGNSPLHF.

In this sample, this clone turned up once. Other DNA sequences within the sample encode an identical CDR3. V is TRBV27 and J is TRBJ2-1, with D unclear. The CDR3 runs to 15 residues. The germline gives CDR1 MNHEY, CDR2 SMNVEV (reference sequence). V lost 2 bases to trimming and J lost 3 bases, with 11 bases between them. This CDR3 is CASSLDPGLYNEQFF. The CDR3 DNA follows: TGTGCCAGCAGTTTAGATCCAGGCCTCTACAATGAGCAGTTCTTC.

As to this clone: Other DNA sequences within the sample encode an identical CDR3. This chain uses TRBV11-2 with TRBJ2-7, with D perhaps TRBD1 (5 bases). Germline loops: CDR1 SGHAT, CDR2 FQNNGV. V was shortened by 5 bases and J by 2 bases, with 7 bases between the two germline ends. This CDR3 has 12 residues. DNA of the CDR3: TGTGCCAGCAGCACAGGAACCTACGAGCAGTACTTC. This gives the protein CASSTGTYEQYF.

The chain joins TRBV5-6 to TRBJ2-7; a weak D match, TRBD2 (5 bases). This CDR3 spans 16 amino acids. The V gene lost 6 bases and the J gene lost 12 bases, with 31 bases spanning the gap. Germline V gives CDR1 SGHDT, CDR2 YYEEEE. The CDR3 bases are TGTGCCAGCACCAATCGTGAGGGCGAAACCCTACGAGGTCTGTACTTC. It yields the protein CASTNREGETLRGLYF. Full variable domain (outside the CDR3, taken from reference TRBV5-6 and TRBJ2-7): DAGVTQSPTHLIKTRGQQVTLRCSPKSGHDTVSWYQQALGQGPQFIFQYYEEEERQRGNFPDRFSGHQFPNYSSELNVNALLLGDSALYLCASTNREGETLRGLYFGPGTRLTVT.

The chain couples TRBV6-6 to TRBJ2-7; D remains ambiguous. In germline, CDR1 is MNHNY, CDR2 SVGAGI (reference sequence). Trimming removed 2 bases at V and 3 bases at J, with 8 bases between. The CDR3 length is 13 residues. The chain's CDR3 is CASSYLQNYEQYF. CDR3 sequence (DNA): TGTGCCAGCAGTTACCTCCAGAACTACGAGCAGTACTTC.

Notes on this clone: In the same sample, other DNA sequences code for this CDR3. The V call is TRBV27, the J call TRBJ2-7; 10 bases agree with TRBD1. CDR3 length: 14 amino acids. Germline V gives CDR1 MNHEY, CDR2 SMNVEV (reference sequence). Trimming at V came to 6 bases and at J to 4 bases, leaving 6 bases not matched to a gene. The CDR3 protein is CASSPGTGVYEQYF. The CDR3 nucleotides read TGTGCCAGCAGCCCCGGGACAGGGGTATACGAGCAGTACTTC.

This rearrangement joins TRBV6-1 to TRBJ1-5; D might be TRBD1 (5 bases). The CDR3 has 13 residues. In germline, CDR1 is MNHNS, CDR2 SASEGT. Trimming shortened V by 4 bases and J by 7 bases, and 11 bases separated the two germline ends. CDR3 residues: CASSVGVWQPQHF. The CDR3 nucleotides are TGTGCCAGCAGTGTGGGGGTATGGCAGCCCCAGCATTTT.

V is TRBV7-3 and J is TRBJ2-1; 9 nucleotides line up with TRBD2. J lost 7 bases, V lost 6 bases, and 16 bases had no gene match. CDR3 length equals 17 residues. Germline V gene data show CDR1 as SGHTA and CDR2 as FQGTGA. The CDR3 bases are TGTGCCAGCAGTGACAGGGCGGGAGGGCCTCTTAGGAATGAGCAGTTCTTC. As protein: CASSDRAGGPLRNEQFF.

V usage is TRBV9 and J usage is TRBJ2-7; tentative D call: TRBD1 (6 bases). Germline assignment: CDR1 SGDLS and CDR2 YYNGEE. V shed 0 bases and J shed 6 bases, with 16 bases lying between them. The CDR3 runs 15 residues. CDR3 region: CASSVEAGRGFEQYF. Written as DNA, the CDR3 is TGTGCCAGCAGCGTAGAGGCAGGCAGGGGCTTCGAGCAGTACTTC.

The chain is built from TRBV6-5 and TRBJ2-7; TRBD2 agrees at 8 bases. Losses at the gene ends were 0 bases for V and 5 bases for J; bases not matched to a gene: 3. Germline V gene sequence: CDR1 MNHEY, CDR2 SVGAGI. This CDR3 comprises 14 residues. DNA of the CDR3: TGTGCCAGCAGTTACTCCGGAGCGGGGGACGAGCAGTACTTC. This sequence encodes CASSYSGAGDEQYF.

The chain combines TRBV29-1 with TRBJ1-1, with D unclear. Trimming cost V 7 bases and J 1 base, with 16 bases left between them. CDR3 length: 14 amino acids. Germline loops: CDR1 SQVTM, CDR2 ANQGSEA. In DNA, the CDR3 is TGCAGCGGACCCACCTCAAGACAGAACACTGAAGCTTTCTTT. Translating it yields CSGPTSRQNTEAFF.

The gene calls are TRBV28 and TRBJ2-3; D not certain. Germline loops: CDR1 MDHEN, CDR2 SYDVKM. Trimming cost V 4 bases and J 2 bases, with 13 bases left between them. The CDR3 length is 15 residues. CDR3 nucleotides: TGTGCCAGCAGTTCAGAACAGCGAAACACAGATACGCAGTATTTT. Translated: CASSSEQRNTDTQYF.

The genes are TRBV19 and TRBJ2-1, with 10 bases fitting TRBD2. CDR1 and CDR2 from the germline V gene are LNHDA and SQIVND (reference sequence). Trimming took 6 bases from V and 3 from J; bases not matched to a gene: 2. The CDR3 is made up of 14 amino acids. CDR3 sequence reads: CASRASGGYNEQFF. CDR3 DNA: TGTGCCAGTAGAGCTAGCGGGGGCTACAATGAGCAGTTCTTC. The variable domain in full, completed from reference TRBV19 and TRBJ2-1, reads DGGITQSPKYLFRKEGQNVTLSCEQNLNHDAMYWYRQDPGQGLRLIYYSQIVNDFQKGDIAEGYSVSREKKESFPLTVTSAQKNPTAFYLCASRASGGYNEQFFGPGTRLTVL.

V usage is TRBV5-4 and J usage is TRBJ2-5, with D tentatively TRBD2 (5 bases). Trimming removed 2 bases at V and 3 bases at J, with 17 bases between. The V gene's germline CDR1 is SGHNT and CDR2 YYREEE (reference sequence). The CDR3 covers 16 residues. CDR3 nucleotides: TGTGCCAGCAGCTTCGGGAATACTAGGACGGAAGAGACCCAGTACTTC. It encodes CASSFGNTRTEETQYF.

The J gene is TRBJ2-2, the V gene TRBV6-6; TRBD1 agrees at 12 bases. CDR1 MNHNY and CDR2 SVGAGI come from the germline V gene (reference sequence). The CDR3 runs to 15 residues. After removal of 7 bases from V and 6 bases from J, the junction contained 6 bases not matched to a gene. The CDR3 coding sequence is TGTGCCAGCAATTGGGGACAGGGGGCGTCCGGGGAGCTGTTTTTT. This codes for CASNWGQGASGELFF.

A note on this clone: Other DNA sequences of this sample code for an identical CDR3. The chain couples TRBV27 to TRBJ1-2, with TRBD1 matching 7 bases. The CDR3 has 13 amino acids. Germline CDR1 reads MNHEY; CDR2 reads SMNVEV (reference sequence). Unmatched junction bases numbered 4, after V lost 5 bases and J lost 4 bases. As DNA, the CDR3 is TGTGCCAGCAGTCTCGGGACAGCCTATGGCTACACCTTC. It encodes CASSLGTAYGYTF.